These T cell receptor beta chains were read from a single sample in a study of blood T cell repertoires in COVID-19. Clones were read by immunoSEQ multiplex PCR, and TCRdb kept only the in-frame ones, dropping some. This table has over 200,000 clones, about 90% appearing once. Sequences were obtained from PBMCs or T cells enriched from blood (not recorded which). The receptors were gathered from a woman aged 30 to 39 who had been exposed to COVID-19. Each CDR3 is given with its conserved first and last residue. The D gene is left open where the match is weak. The size of a clone is reported for some rows only, either as once, few or many, or as a class for expanded clones.

clone size: .
V gene: TRBV15
D gene: .
J gene: TRBJ2-1
CDR3 DNA: TGTGCCACCAGCAGAGATCTGCAGGCAACCTACAATGAGCAGTTCTTC
CDR3 protein: CATSRDLQATYNEQFF

clone size: .
V gene: TRBV2
D gene: .
J gene: TRBJ2-7
CDR3 DNA: TGTGCCAGCAGTGAAGACAGGGACGAGCAGTACTTC
CDR3 protein: CASSEDRDEQYF

clone size: .
V gene: TRBV2
D gene: TRBD1
J gene: TRBJ1-2
CDR3 DNA: TGTGCCAGCACCGGGACAGACTATGGCTACACCTTC
CDR3 protein: CASTGTDYGYTF

clone size: .
V gene: TRBV5-1
D gene: TRBD1
J gene: TRBJ2-1
CDR3 DNA: TGCGCCAGCAGCTTGGCGGAATGGGACAGGTACAATGAGCAGTTCTTC
CDR3 protein: CASSLAEWDRYNEQFF

clone size: .
V gene: TRBV7-2
D gene: TRBD2
J gene: TRBJ2-3
CDR3 DNA: TGTGCCAGCAGCTTCGCTAGCGGGAGAGTGGATACGCAGTATTTT
CDR3 protein: CASSFASGRVDTQYF

clone size: .
V gene: TRBV2
D gene: .
J gene: TRBJ1-5
CDR3 DNA: TGTGCCAGCAGTAGCAGACAGTGGGGCAATCAGCCCCAGCATTTT
CDR3 protein: CASSSRQWGNQPQHF

clone size: few
V gene: TRBV9
D gene: .
J gene: TRBJ1-2
CDR3 DNA: TGTGCCAGCAGCACGACAGCCTATGGCTACACCTTC
CDR3 protein: CASSTTAYGYTF

clone size: .
V gene: TRBV9
D gene: .
J gene: TRBJ1-3
CDR3 DNA: TGTGCCAGCAGCGTAACAGGGTGGGACACCATATATTTT
CDR3 protein: CASSVTGWDTIYF

clone size: .
V gene: TRBV28
D gene: TRBD1
J gene: TRBJ1-2
CDR3 DNA: TGTGCCAGCAGCCAACCGGGACAGGGGTCGGGTGGCTACACCTTC
CDR3 protein: CASSQPGQGSGGYTF

clone size: .
V gene: TRBV6-1
D gene: TRBD1
J gene: TRBJ1-1
CDR3 DNA: TGTGCCAGCAGTGATATGACAGGGATACTGAACACTGAAGCTTTCTTT
CDR3 protein: CASSDMTGILNTEAFF

clone size: .
V gene: TRBV27
D gene: TRBD2
J gene: TRBJ2-4
CDR3 DNA: TGTGCCAGCAGTTTTCGGGGGGACGGGGACATTCAGTACTTC
CDR3 protein: CASSFRGDGDIQYF

clone size: .
V gene: TRBV19
D gene: .
J gene: TRBJ2-7
CDR3 DNA: TGTGCCAGTAGTCAACAAGGGGCAAGTTCCTACGAGCAGTACTTC
CDR3 protein: CASSQQGASSYEQYF

clone size: .
V gene: TRBV28
D gene: .
J gene: TRBJ1-2
CDR3 DNA: TGTGCCAGCAGCCCCGGACAGCACTATGGCTACACCTTC
CDR3 protein: CASSPGQHYGYTF

clone size: .
V gene: TRBV2
D gene: .
J gene: TRBJ1-2
CDR3 DNA: TGTGCCAGCAGTTCAAGGGGCGGGGGCTCTAACTATGGCTACACCTTC
CDR3 protein: CASSSRGGGSNYGYTF

clone size: .
V gene: TRBV2
D gene: .
J gene: TRBJ2-1
CDR3 DNA: TGTGCCAGCAGTGAATGGGCGGGAACCTACAATGAGCAGTTCTTC
CDR3 protein: CASSEWAGTYNEQFF

clone size: .
V gene: TRBV28
D gene: .
J gene: TRBJ1-2
CDR3 DNA: TGTGCCAGCAGAACGGGGGTTGGCTATGGCTACACCTTC
CDR3 protein: CASRTGVGYGYTF

clone size: once
V gene: TRBV14
D gene: .
J gene: TRBJ2-1
CDR3 DNA: TGTGCCAGCAGCCTCCAATCAGGGTTCCATGAGCAGTTCTTC
CDR3 protein: CASSLQSGFHEQFF

clone size: .
V gene: TRBV30
D gene: TRBD2
J gene: TRBJ2-1
CDR3 DNA: TGTGCCTGGAGTTGGGGACGGGGGGACAATGAGCAGTTCTTC
CDR3 protein: CAWSWGRGDNEQFF

clone size: .
V gene: TRBV18
D gene: .
J gene: TRBJ1-1
CDR3 DNA: TGTGCCAGCTCACCCGCAGGTACCATGAACACTGAAGCTTTCTTT
CDR3 protein: CASSPAGTMNTEAFF

clone size: .
V gene: TRBV15
D gene: TRBD2
J gene: TRBJ2-7
CDR3 DNA: TGTGCCACCAGCAGCACACAAGGACTAGGGAAGTACGAGCAGTACTTC
CDR3 protein: CATSSTQGLGKYEQYF

clone size: .
V gene: TRBV19
D gene: TRBD2
J gene: TRBJ2-1
CDR3 DNA: TGTGCCAGTAGTATGTCAGGGACGGCGGGAGAATTTGATGAGCAGTTCTTC
CDR3 protein: CASSMSGTAGEFDEQFF

clone size: .
V gene: TRBV27
D gene: TRBD1
J gene: TRBJ1-2
CDR3 DNA: TGTGCCAGCAGTCCGCGGACAGGGAATCTTCATGGCTACACCTTC
CDR3 protein: CASSPRTGNLHGYTF

clone size: few
V gene: TRBV7-9
D gene: TRBD1
J gene: TRBJ2-7
CDR3 DNA: TGTGCCAGCAGCCCATACGGGACAGGGGTCTACGAGCAGTACTTC
CDR3 protein: CASSPYGTGVYEQYF

clone size: .
V gene: TRBV18
D gene: .
J gene: TRBJ1-2
CDR3 DNA: TGTGCCAGCTCACTGGGGCTTGATGGCTACACCTTC
CDR3 protein: CASSLGLDGYTF

clone size: .
V gene: TRBV7-9
D gene: .
J gene: TRBJ2-1
CDR3 DNA: TGTGCCAGCAGCTCCAAACAATTCGGCAGGCGGGATGAGCAGTTCTTC
CDR3 protein: CASSSKQFGRRDEQFF

clone size: once
V gene: TRBV7-8
D gene: .
J gene: TRBJ2-2
CDR3 DNA: TGTGCCAGCAGCTTAGCTAGGCTAGTGAACACCGGGGAGCTGTTTTTT
CDR3 protein: CASSLARLVNTGELFF

clone size: .
V gene: TRBV28
D gene: TRBD1
J gene: TRBJ1-4
CDR3 DNA: TGTGCCAGCAGTTCCACGCGCACAGGGGTGCGGGCTAATGAAAAACTGTTTTTT
CDR3 protein: CASSSTRTGVRANEKLFF

clone size: .
V gene: TRBV27
D gene: TRBD1
J gene: TRBJ1-1
CDR3 DNA: TGTGCCAGCAGCCGACGGACAGGGGGCTTTAACACTGAAGCTTTCTTT
CDR3 protein: CASSRRTGGFNTEAFF

clone size: .
V gene: TRBV30
D gene: TRBD1
J gene: TRBJ1-1
CDR3 DNA: TGTGCCTGGTGGGAGACAGGGGGACCCACTGAAGCTTTCTTT
CDR3 protein: CAWWETGGPTEAFF

clone size: .
V gene: TRBV30
D gene: .
J gene: TRBJ1-5
CDR3 DNA: TGTGCCTGGAGGGATCTCCCAGGTCAGCCCCAGCATTTT
CDR3 protein: CAWRDLPGQPQHF

clone size: .
V gene: TRBV6-5
D gene: TRBD1
J gene: TRBJ2-7
CDR3 DNA: TGTGCCAGCAGTACCTCGACAGGGCTACCCTACGAGCAGTACTTC
CDR3 protein: CASSTSTGLPYEQYF

clone size: .
V gene: TRBV4-1
D gene: .
J gene: TRBJ2-7
CDR3 DNA: TGCGCCAGCAGCCAAGCACAGGGCCCCTACGAGCAGTACTTC
CDR3 protein: CASSQAQGPYEQYF

clone size: .
V gene: TRBV2
D gene: .
J gene: TRBJ2-1
CDR3 DNA: TGTGCCAGCAGTGGGCTCCAGGGCGCTGGGCAGTTCTTC
CDR3 protein: CASSGLQGAGQFF

clone size: .
V gene: TRBV19
D gene: TRBD1
J gene: TRBJ1-5
CDR3 DNA: TGTGCCAGTAGGACAGGGGGCAATCAGCCCCAGCATTTT
CDR3 protein: CASRTGGNQPQHF

clone size: .
V gene: TRBV24-1
D gene: .
J gene: TRBJ2-3
CDR3 DNA: TGTGCCACCAGTGAAGGAGGGAGGATAACTAGCACAGATACGCAGTATTTT
CDR3 protein: CATSEGGRITSTDTQYF

clone size: many
V gene: TRBV11-2
D gene: TRBD2
J gene: TRBJ2-2
CDR3 DNA: TGTGCCAGCAGCTTAGCGGGAGGAGGGTCGACCGGGGAGCTGTTTTTT
CDR3 protein: CASSLAGGGSTGELFF

clone size: .
V gene: TRBV12-3/TRBV12-4
D gene: .
J gene: TRBJ2-1
CDR3 DNA: TGTGCCAGCAGTGTAGACAGTAACAATGAGCAGTTCTTC
CDR3 protein: CASSVDSNNEQFF

clone size: .
V gene: TRBV5-4
D gene: .
J gene: TRBJ1-6
CDR3 DNA: TGTGCCAGCAGCTTGGAGTCCCACTCCCTTAATTCACCCCTCCACTTT
CDR3 protein: CASSLESHSLNSPLHF

clone size: .
V gene: TRBV4-1
D gene: .
J gene: TRBJ2-5
CDR3 DNA: TGCGCCAGCAGCCCACAGGGCCAAGAGACCCAGTACTTC
CDR3 protein: CASSPQGQETQYF

clone size: .
V gene: TRBV2
D gene: TRBD1
J gene: TRBJ1-1
CDR3 DNA: TGTGCCAGCAGTGAATTAGACAGGGGGGACACTGAAGCTTTCTTT
CDR3 protein: CASSELDRGDTEAFF

clone size: .
V gene: TRBV3-1/TRBV3-2
D gene: TRBD2
J gene: TRBJ2-3
CDR3 DNA: TGTGCCAGCAGCCAAGACGGGGGGGGTACGCAGTATTTT
CDR3 protein: CASSQDGGGTQYF

clone size: .
V gene: TRBV6-2/TRBV6-3
D gene: .
J gene: TRBJ2-5
CDR3 DNA: TGTGCCAGCAGTACAGGAGAGACCCAGTACTTC
CDR3 protein: CASSTGETQYF

clone size: .
V gene: TRBV7-9
D gene: .
J gene: TRBJ2-1
CDR3 DNA: TGTGCCAGCAGCTTAGACCTATCTGAGGCGGGGGAGCAGTTCTTC
CDR3 protein: CASSLDLSEAGEQFF

clone size: .
V gene: TRBV5-1
D gene: TRBD2
J gene: TRBJ2-5
CDR3 DNA: TGCGCCAGCAGCTTTTCTAGCGGCCCTCCCTTGGGAGAGACCCAGTACTTC
CDR3 protein: CASSFSSGPPLGETQYF

clone size: .
V gene: TRBV20-1
D gene: .
J gene: TRBJ1-1
CDR3 DNA: TGCAGTGCTAGTATCCCCAGGGGTGCTTTCTTT
CDR3 protein: CSASIPRGAFF

clone size: .
V gene: TRBV3-1/TRBV3-2
D gene: TRBD1
J gene: TRBJ1-2
CDR3 DNA: TGTGCCAGCAGCCTCCCCGGACAGGATGATGGCTACACCTTC
CDR3 protein: CASSLPGQDDGYTF